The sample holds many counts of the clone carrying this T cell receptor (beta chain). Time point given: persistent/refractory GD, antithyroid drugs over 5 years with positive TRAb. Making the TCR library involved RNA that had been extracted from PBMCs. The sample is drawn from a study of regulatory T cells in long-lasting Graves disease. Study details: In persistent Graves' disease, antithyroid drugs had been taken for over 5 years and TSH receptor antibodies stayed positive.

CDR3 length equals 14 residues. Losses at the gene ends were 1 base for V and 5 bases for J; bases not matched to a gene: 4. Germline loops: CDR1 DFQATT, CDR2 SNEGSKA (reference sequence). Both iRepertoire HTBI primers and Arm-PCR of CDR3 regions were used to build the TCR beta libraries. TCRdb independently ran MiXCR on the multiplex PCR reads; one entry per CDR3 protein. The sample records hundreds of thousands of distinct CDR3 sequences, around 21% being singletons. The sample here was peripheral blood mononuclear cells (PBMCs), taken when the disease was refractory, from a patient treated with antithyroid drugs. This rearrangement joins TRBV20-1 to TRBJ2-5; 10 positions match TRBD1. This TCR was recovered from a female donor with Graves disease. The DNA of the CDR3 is TGCAGTGCTAGAGTCGGGACAGGGGAGGAGACCCAGTACTTC. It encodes CSARVGTGEETQYF.